This T cell receptor (beta chain) was captured by sequencing in a study of a mutant IDH1 vaccine in newly diagnosed glioma (dated by TCRdb to the early 2020s). At the level of the whole study: Across visits V03 through V10, patients got a total of eight vaccinations, given in weeks 1, 3, 5, 7, 11, 15, 19 and 23. Vaccination began 4-6 weeks after radiotherapy alone, or alongside temozolomide cycles in the chemotherapy-containing groups. Of the roughly 33 treated patients, 62.5% were male and around 40% were female, and a mean age of approximately 40 years was recorded. Prior to enrollment, patients had been given standard therapy consisting of radiotherapy alone, temozolomide alone, or radiochemotherapy with temozolomide, with the combination given to most patients. Peripheral blood samples were drawn at six visits, namely V03 (baseline), V05, V07, V10, V12 and V13. Longitudinal TCRB deep sequencing was performed for approximately 24 treated patients wherever samples were available for exploratory analyses.

According to the study, the label for this sample's time point signals: week 5, during vaccination. Every vaccine dose consisted of 300 ug of a 20-mer mutant IDH1 peptide in Montanide, administered subcutaneously together with topical imiquimod. All donors had newly diagnosed IDH1-mutant astrocytomas of WHO grade 3 or 4 that showed loss of nuclear ATRX. The samples were drawn from NOA16, a multicentre, single-arm, open-label phase I trial in Germany that tested a mutant IDH1 peptide vaccine in humans for the first time. Genomic DNA for TCRB sequencing was extracted from EDTA blood using the DNeasy Blood and Tissue Kit. Libraries were prepared through the immunoSEQ multiplex PCR assay. Rearranged TCR beta chain sequences were amplified with the hsTCRB Kit following the manufacturer's protocol. An Illumina MiSeq was used to sequence the TCRB libraries. Regarding the original processing steps: The proprietary platform of the kit vendor was used for demultiplexing, trimming and gene mapping. The source is immuneACCESS, and TCRdb retained only in-frame sequences with V and J called. Part of the clones is not carried over; for the studies checked, unresolved V genes explain less than half of this, and the remainder is unexplained. That table gives V, J and clone size, and the DNA gave D and trimming. Present in this sample are about 36,000 clones, roughly 79% of which were seen just once. The top ten hold about 12% of the sample.

Here is what the overall study found, with its caveats: It was noted by the authors that analyses of patient blood samples could not be reproduced owing to sample limitations. Selection of PBMC samples for TCRB deep sequencing was based on availability. No apparent relationship was observed between pseudoprogression and alterations in the top peripheral T cell clonotypes detected by TCRB sequencing. Across multiple MHC alleles, vaccine-induced immune responses were seen in approximately 93% of patients.

Trimming at the junction amounts to 5 bases on V and 9 bases on J, and the germline ends lie 14 bases apart. Reading from cysteine to phenylalanine, the CDR3 counts 12 amino acids. Only CDR3 DNA remains: 36 bases, in frame from the first base. Sequences LNHDA (CDR1) and SQIVND (CDR2) are obtained from the germline V gene (reference sequence). Note on this clone: The antigen it binds to is not known. No clone much larger than this one lies a single base away; base qualities are absent.

The receptor's source is a man in his fifties with glioma. Sample: PBMCs, taken from a glioma patient whose treatment included an IDH1 peptide vaccine. This chain is built from TRBV19 and TRBJ2-7; a weak D assignment points to TRBD1 (5 bases agree). For the CDR3, the sequence is CASSGTGALQYF. Read as DNA, the sequence is TGTGCCAGTAGTGGCACAGGTGCCCTGCAGTACTTC. Reference TRBV19 and TRBJ2-7 genes cover what lies past the CDR3, so the full variable domain is DGGITQSPKYLFRKEGQNVTLSCEQNLNHDAMYWYRQDPGQGLRLIYYSQIVNDFQKGDIAEGYSVSREKKESFPLTVTSAQKNPTAFYLCASSGTGALQYFGPGTRLTVT.